This T cell receptor (beta chain) was identified during a study of beta chain features in type 1 diabetes. Reverse transcribing all isolated RNA meant expressed TCRB transcripts were sequenced. The assay was immunoSEQ multiplex PCR, and TCRdb's table has in-frame clones only and misses some. The sample lists a few hundred thousand clones, around 12% seen once, with under 0.02% in the top ten. Trimming removed 3 bases from V and 5 bases from J; junction bases left unmatched: 4. The CDR3 sequence is 15 residues long. In germline, CDR1 is KGHSH, CDR2 LQKENI. The chain carries TRBV18 and TRBJ2-5; 12 nucleotides match TRBD2. The receptor comes from a man aged 18-30 years in good health. Sequenced input: naive CD4+ T cells from blood. The CDR3 DNA reads as TGTGCCAGCTCACCCAGGGGACTAGCGGGCGAGACCCAGTACTTC. This sequence encodes CASSPRGLAGETQYF.